Below are 27 T cell receptor beta chains sequenced from a single sample in a study of beta chain features in type 1 diabetes. No cognate antigen is known for these TCRs. Reverse transcribing all isolated RNA meant expressed TCRB transcripts were sequenced. Assay used: immunoSEQ multiplex PCR; TCRdb lists only in-frame clones, some missing. The table includes hundreds of thousands of clones, more than 13% detected once. Whole-study findings and limits: Among patients with Type 1 diabetes, TCRB CDR3s were moderately but significantly shorter in every one of the four CD4+ subsets.

Sequenced: naive CD4+ T cells from blood. These receptors were taken from a man aged 18 to 30 with type 1 diabetes.

This clone was recorded only once. The gene calls are TRBV14 and TRBJ2-7; 14 positions match TRBD2. This CDR3 is built from 20 residues. The germline V gene encodes CDR1 SGHDN and CDR2 FVKESK. V dropped 1 base and J dropped 4; count of bases not matched to a gene: 15. CDR3 amino acids: CASSQGLAGGVYEQVYEQYF. The CDR3 coding sequence is TGTGCCAGCAGCCAAGGACTAGCGGGAGGGGTGTACGAGCAGGTGTACGAGCAGTACTTC.

The sample holds a few counts of this clone. The V gene is TRBV5-1, the J gene TRBJ2-7; D call uncertain. Trimming removed 3 bases at V and 6 bases at J, with 13 bases between. The germline V gene has CDR1 SGHRS and CDR2 YFSETQ. The CDR3 sequence is 13 residues long. CDR3 DNA sequence: TGCGCCAGCAGCTCAATTATTCAGTCCGAGCAGTACTTC. Its translation: CASSSIIQSEQYF.

In regard to this clone: The sample carries other DNA sequences with the same CDR3. The CDR3 nucleotides read TGTGCCAGCAGTTTGAGAGACACTGAAGCTTTCTTT. As protein: CASSLRDTEAFF. This chain uses TRBV28 with TRBJ1-1; unclear D gene. The CDR3 consists of 12 residues. Germline-derived CDR1 and CDR2 are MDHEN and SYDVKM. Trimming removed 3 bases from V and 3 bases from J, with 5 bases in between.

This sequence joins TRBV7-9 and TRBJ2-4; TRBD1 might be the D (5 bases). Trimming removed 3 bases from V and 5 bases from J, with 8 bases in between. CDR3 length equals 13 residues. CDR1 is SEHNR and CDR2 is FQNEAQ in the germline V gene (reference sequence). The CDR3 bases are TGTGCCAGCAGCTTGACAGTAGAAAACATTCAGTACTTC. Amino acid sequence: CASSLTVENIQYF.

The chain joins TRBV7-2 to TRBJ1-4; the D is unclear. V was cut by 2 bases and J by 8 bases, with 9 bases left in between. This CDR3 comprises 13 residues. The V gene's germline CDR1 is SGHTA and CDR2 FQGNSA. This CDR3 is CASSLRSAEKLFF. CDR3 sequence (DNA): TGTGCCAGCAGCTTACGGTCCGCCGAAAAACTGTTTTTT.

This clone was seen more than once but under ten times. The chain carries TRBV28 and TRBJ2-1, with D maybe TRBD2 (6 bases). V was cut by 8 bases and J by 0 bases, with 11 bases left in between. This CDR3 has 14 amino acids. The germline V gene has CDR1 MDHEN and CDR2 SYDVKM. The CDR3 loop is CASPVGGSYNEQFF. CDR3 sequence (DNA): TGTGCCAGCCCAGTCGGGGGCTCCTACAATGAGCAGTTCTTC.

This rearrangement joins TRBV2 to TRBJ1-2; D is unclear. Germline lookup yields CDR1 SNHLY and CDR2 FYNNEI. V lost 4 bases to trimming and J lost 8 bases, with 8 bases between them. The CDR3 has 11 amino acids. CDR3 amino acids: CASSVRVGYTF. The CDR3 nucleotides are TGTGCCAGCAGTGTACGAGTAGGCTACACCTTC.

This clone was seen a few times. The rearrangement uses TRBV2 and TRBJ2-2, with D perhaps matching TRBD1 (6 bases). CDR1 SNHLY and CDR2 FYNNEI come from the germline V gene. The CDR3 loop spans 16 amino acids. Trimming took 4 bases from V and 1 from J, leaving 13 bases between them. CDR3 nucleotide sequence: TGTGCCAGCAGTGGTAGAGGGACAAGGAACACCGGGGAGCTGTTTTTT. Translating it yields CASSGRGTRNTGELFF.

This chain joins TRBV6-6 and TRBJ2-3, with D unclear. In germline, CDR1 is MNHNY, CDR2 SVGAGI (reference sequence). The CDR3 is 11 amino acids. With 4 bases removed from V and 5 bases from J, the gap between germline ends came to 4 bases. The CDR3 reads CASSSRDTQYF. In DNA, the CDR3 is TGTGCCAGCAGTTCGAGAGATACGCAGTATTTT.

This clone showed up just a few times. J is TRBJ1-2 and V is TRBV4-1; D is perhaps TRBD1 (5 bases). The CDR3 has 15 amino acids. Germline assignment: CDR1 MGHRA and CDR2 YSYEKL. Deletions cut 0 bases from V and 4 bases from J, with 12 bases between. The CDR3 nucleotides read TGCGCCAGCAGCCAAGAACAGGACGGCCTCTATGGCTACACCTTC. It is translated as CASSQEQDGLYGYTF.

This clone was picked up a small number of times. The V and J genes are TRBV7-2 and TRBJ2-2; D is unclear. Germline lookup yields CDR1 SGHTA and CDR2 FQGNSA. V lost 4 bases to trimming and J lost 3 bases, with 6 bases between them. The CDR3 loop spans 13 amino acids. For the CDR3, the DNA is TGTGCCAGCAGCTCGCAAGACACCGGGGAGCTGTTTTTT. Protein: CASSSQDTGELFF.

The chain links TRBV14 to TRBJ1-1; no clear D gene. Germline V gene sequence: CDR1 SGHDN, CDR2 FVKESK. This CDR3 is 13 amino acids long. V dropped 4 bases and J dropped 0 bases, with 6 bases sitting between them. CDR3 in DNA: TGTGCCAGCAGCCGTAGGATGAACACTGAAGCTTTCTTT. It translates to CASSRRMNTEAFF.

The sample holds a few counts of this clone. The chain has TRBV6-5 and TRBJ2-1, with 11 bases identical to TRBD2. CDR1 is MNHEY and CDR2 is SVGAGI in the germline V gene. The J segment lost 3 bases and the V segment lost 2 bases, leaving 3 bases of the junction unmatched. This CDR3 has 16 amino acids. CDR3 nucleotides: TGTGCCAGCAGTTACAGAGGACTAGCGGGCTACAATGAGCAGTTCTTC. This gives the protein CASSYRGLAGYNEQFF.

On this clone itself: The junction departs from the called germline gene at one end, perhaps through a read error. The chain links TRBV30 to TRBJ2-7; the D gene is possibly TRBD1 (6 bases). Per germline, CDR1 GTSNPN and CDR2 SVGIG (reference sequence). The CDR3 covers 12 residues. This CDR3 reads CAWRMGAGVVDF. The CDR3 coding sequence is TGTGCCTGGAGAATGGGGGCAGGGGTCGTTGACTTC.

The chain has TRBV5-8 and TRBJ2-1; TRBD1 matches 10 bases. This CDR3 has 15 amino acids. Per the germline V gene, CDR1 is SGHTS and CDR2 is YDEGEE. After removal of 0 bases from V and 8 bases from J, the junction contained 5 bases not matched to a gene. The CDR3 DNA is TGTGCCAGCAGCTTGGGGACAGGGGGTAATTATGAGCAGTTCTTC. This encodes CASSLGTGGNYEQFF. Variable domain in full (rest from reference TRBV5-8 and TRBJ2-1): EAGVTQSPTHLIKTRGQQATLRCSPISGHTSVYWYQQALGLGLQFLLWYDEGEERNRGNFPPRFSGRQFPNYSSELNVNALELEDSALYLCASSLGTGGNYEQFFGPGTRLTVL.

This chain joins TRBV5-4 and TRBJ2-3; D gene uncertain. The CDR3 has 15 residues. In germline, CDR1 is SGHNT, CDR2 YYREEE (reference sequence). The ends were cut back, 0 bases at V and 2 bases at J, with 10 bases in the middle. The CDR3 protein is CASSLGRTSTDTQYF. DNA for the CDR3: TGTGCCAGCAGCTTGGGCAGGACCTCCACAGATACGCAGTATTTT. Full variable domain (missing parts from reference TRBV5-4 and TRBJ2-3): ETGVTQSPTHLIKTRGQQVTLRCSSQSGHNTVSWYQQALGQGPQFIFQYYREEENGRGNFPPRFSGLQFPNYSSELNVNALELDDSALYLCASSLGRTSTDTQYFGPGTRLTVL.

The V call is TRBV19, the J call TRBJ2-7; TRBD1 or TRBD2 may be the D gene (5 bases each). The CDR3 has 14 residues. Per germline, CDR1 LNHDA and CDR2 SQIVND (reference sequence). Trimming cost V 4 bases and J 3 bases, with 13 bases left between them. CDR3 coding DNA: TGTGCCAGTAGTAGGGACGTACCCAACTACGAGCAGTACTTC. This encodes CASSRDVPNYEQYF.

This clone appeared a few times. The chain uses TRBV9 and TRBJ2-1, with 10 positions matching TRBD2. V lost 2 bases to trimming and J lost 0 bases; unmatched junction nucleotides: 5. CDR1 and CDR2 from the germline V gene are SGDLS and YYNGEE. The CDR3 has 17 amino acids. This chain's CDR3 is CASSVSSGGSSYNEQFF. Written as DNA, the CDR3 is TGTGCCAGCAGCGTTTCTAGCGGGGGTAGCTCCTACAATGAGCAGTTCTTC.

V is TRBV5-1 and J is TRBJ2-1, with D maybe TRBD2 (5 bases). The ends were cut back, 1 base at V and 5 bases at J, with 16 bases in the middle. Germline V lookup: CDR1 SGHRS, CDR2 YFSETQ. The CDR3 loop spans 16 amino acids. CDR3 protein: CASSLFVALANNEQFF. In nucleotides, the CDR3 is TGCGCCAGCAGCTTGTTCGTAGCGCTAGCAAACAATGAGCAGTTCTTC.

The CDR3 protein is CASSTDRARGKQAFF. CDR3 coding DNA: TGTGCCAGCAGTACCGACAGGGCCAGGGGGAAACAAGCTTTCTTT. The chain uses TRBV6-5 and TRBJ1-1, with 7 nucleotides matching TRBD1. V trimming: 5 bases; J trimming: 9 bases; junction bases outside the gene matches: 15. Germline V gene lookup returns CDR1 MNHEY and CDR2 SVGAGI. This CDR3 has 15 amino acids.

There are a few counts of this clone. Other DNA variants within this sample encode the same CDR3. The chain combines TRBV6-1 with TRBJ2-5; TRBD1 matches 7 bases. Losses at the gene ends were 3 bases for V and 2 bases for J; bases not matched to a gene: 0. Per the germline V gene, CDR1 is MNHNS and CDR2 is SASEGT. The CDR3 totals 13 residues. Here the CDR3 DNA reads TGTGCCAGCAGTGAGACAGGGCAAGAGACCCAGTACTTC. Encoded protein: CASSETGQETQYF.

V usage is TRBV25-1 and J usage is TRBJ2-2; 7 bases align to TRBD2. Looked up from germline, CDR1 is MGHDK and CDR2 is SYGVNS. This CDR3 is built from 16 residues. V shed 4 bases, J shed 4 bases, and the junction held 9 bases outside the gene matches. The CDR3: CASSAAGLVTTGELFF. The CDR3 DNA is TGTGCCAGCAGTGCTGCCGGACTAGTTACCACCGGGGAGCTGTTTTTT.

This chain links TRBV6-1 with TRBJ2-7; D gene unclear. The length of the CDR3 is 16 residues. The germline CDR1 and CDR2 sequences are MNHNS and SASEGT. Trimming shortened V by 1 base and J by 7 bases, and 20 bases separated the two germline ends. In DNA, the CDR3 is TGTGCCAGCAGTGAAGAATCCCGACAAGGATACGAGGAGCAGTACTTC. Its translation is CASSEESRQGYEEQYF.

This clone showed up just a few times. This chain links TRBV29-1 with TRBJ1-1, with 12 bases matching TRBD1. CDR3 length: 16 amino acids. Germline V lookup: CDR1 SQVTM, CDR2 ANQGSEA. Trimming removed 4 bases from V and 1 base from J; junction bases left unmatched: 7. CDR3 protein: CSVAGTGGRENTEAFF. The DNA for the CDR3 is TGCAGCGTTGCCGGGACAGGGGGCAGGGAGAACACTGAAGCTTTCTTT.

This clone was recorded a few times. This chain uses TRBV30 with TRBJ1-2; no definite D call. CDR1 and CDR2 from the germline V gene are GTSNPN and SVGIG (reference sequence). V lost 1 base, J lost 2 bases, and 17 bases lay in between. The CDR3 covers 16 residues. CDR3 protein: CAWSELVFGGNYGYTF. The CDR3 bases are TGTGCCTGGAGTGAGCTCGTTTTCGGTGGCAACTATGGCTACACCTTC.

V and J are TRBV5-1 and TRBJ2-1; D gene uncertain. Germline V CDR1 and CDR2: SGHRS, YFSETQ. This CDR3 region has 13 residues. Trimming cost V 0 bases and J 4 bases, with 5 bases left between them. CDR3 bases: TGCGCCAGCAGCTTGGGGCCGTACAATGAGCAGTTCTTC. Its translation is CASSLGPYNEQFF. Using reference TRBV5-1 and TRBJ2-1 for the parts outside the CDR3, the full variable domain is KAGVTQTPRYLIKTRGQQVTLSCSPISGHRSVSWYQQTPGQGLQFLFEYFSETQRNKGNFPGRFSGRQFSNSRSEMNVSTLELGDSALYLCASSLGPYNEQFFGPGTRLTVL.

This clone was seen only a few times. The CDR3 region is CASSPTGMEGDTQYF. CDR3 bases: TGTGCCAGCAGCCCGACAGGGATGGAGGGAGATACGCAGTATTTT. The chain has TRBV9 and TRBJ2-3, with D possibly matching TRBD1 (7 bases). The CDR3 is 15 amino acids. CDR1 and CDR2 from the germline V gene are SGDLS and YYNGEE. V was trimmed by 4 bases and J by 5 bases, leaving 17 bases between them. Filled out from reference TRBV9 and TRBJ2-3, the complete variable domain reads DSGVTQTPKHLITATGQRVTLRCSPRSGDLSVYWYQQSLDQGLQFLIQYYNGEERAKGNILERFSAQQFPDLHSELNLSSLELGDSALYFCASSPTGMEGDTQYFGPGTRLTVL.